This T cell receptor beta chain stems from a study of Ad26.COV2.S vaccination and SARS-CoV-2 variants. Regarding treatment: about 20 received Ad26.COV2.S at low or high dose, single or two shots; 5 received placebo; per-sample allocation not given. All samples were drawn on day 63, counting from the first vaccine or placebo injection. Clones were read by immunoSEQ multiplex PCR, and TCRdb kept only the in-frame ones, dropping some. The repertoire holds roughly 680,000 clones, with about 89% as singletons. Germline loops: CDR1 GTSNPN, CDR2 SVGIG (reference sequence). The germline V and J ends were trimmed by 8 bases and 5 bases, with 9 bases remaining between them. This CDR3 has 10 amino acids.

This rearrangement joins TRBV30 to TRBJ1-2; TRBD1 is a possible D gene (5 bases). This clonotype originated in a person aged 18-60 years who received the Ad26.COV2.S COVID-19 vaccine or a placebo. This material consisted of peripheral blood, taken in a trial of Ad26.COV2.S vaccine versus placebo. The CDR3 loop reads CATQGYGYTF. In nucleotides, the CDR3 is TGTGCCACCCAGGGTTATGGCTACACCTTC.